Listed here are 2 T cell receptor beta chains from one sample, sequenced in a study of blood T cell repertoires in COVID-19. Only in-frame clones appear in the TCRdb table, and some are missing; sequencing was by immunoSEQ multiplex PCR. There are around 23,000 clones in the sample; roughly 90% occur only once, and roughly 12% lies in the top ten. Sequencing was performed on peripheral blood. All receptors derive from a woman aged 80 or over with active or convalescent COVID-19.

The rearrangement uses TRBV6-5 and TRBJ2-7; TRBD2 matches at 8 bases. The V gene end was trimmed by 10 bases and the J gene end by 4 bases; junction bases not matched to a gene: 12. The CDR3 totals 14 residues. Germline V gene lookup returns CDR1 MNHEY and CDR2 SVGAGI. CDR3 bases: TGTGCCACTACACCGACGGGGGGGCGGTACGAGCAGTACTTC. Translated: CATTPTGGRYEQYF.

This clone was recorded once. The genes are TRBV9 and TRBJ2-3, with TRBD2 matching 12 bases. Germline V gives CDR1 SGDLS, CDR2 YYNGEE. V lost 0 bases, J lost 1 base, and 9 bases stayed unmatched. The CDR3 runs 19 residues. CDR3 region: CASSVGLAGVGWGTDTQYF. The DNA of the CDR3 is TGTGCCAGCAGCGTAGGACTAGCGGGAGTGGGGTGGGGCACAGATACGCAGTATTTT.